Reported below is one TCR beta chain. This entry comes from a study of blood T cell repertoires in COVID-19. Germline lookup yields CDR1 SGHRS and CDR2 YFSETQ. V gave up 0 bases and J gave up 8 bases, with 8 bases separating them. The CDR3 extends over 13 amino acids. Original processing notes: Amplification from reference gene primers served as the basis for estimated nucleated cell counts. Some clones are missing from TCRdb's copy, which holds only in-frame ones; the method was immunoSEQ multiplex PCR. V and J calls plus clone size are reproduced from that table; the DNA served to infer D and trimming. The table has around 150,000 clones, around 85% seen once.

The rearrangement joins TRBV5-1 to TRBJ1-4, with unresolved D. The TCR comes from a man between 65 and 79 years old with acute or convalescent COVID-19. The specimen was peripheral blood. The CDR3 loop is CASSLGQREKLFF. CDR3 sequence (DNA): TGCGCCAGCAGCTTGGGCCAGAGGGAAAAACTGTTTTTT.